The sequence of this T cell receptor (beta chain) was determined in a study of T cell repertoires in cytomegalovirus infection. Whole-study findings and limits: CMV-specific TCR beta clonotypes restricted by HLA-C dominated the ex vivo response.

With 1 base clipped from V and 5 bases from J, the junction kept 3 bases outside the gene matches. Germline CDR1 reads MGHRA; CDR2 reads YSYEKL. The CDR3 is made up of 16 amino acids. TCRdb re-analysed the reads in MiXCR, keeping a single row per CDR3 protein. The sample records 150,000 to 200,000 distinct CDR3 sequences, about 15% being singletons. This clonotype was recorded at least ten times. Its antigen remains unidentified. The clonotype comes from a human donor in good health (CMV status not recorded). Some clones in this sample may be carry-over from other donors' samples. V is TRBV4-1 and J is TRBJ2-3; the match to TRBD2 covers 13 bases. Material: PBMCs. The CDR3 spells CASSQGLAGGIDTQYF. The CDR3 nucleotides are TGCGCCAGCAGCCAAGGACTAGCGGGAGGAATAGATACGCAGTATTTT.